Listed below are T cell receptor beta chains from one sample, sequenced in a study of T-cell memory formation after mild COVID-19. Using its own MiXCR run on the 5' RACE reads, TCRdb lists one record per CDR3 protein. This sample has 300,000 to 350,000 distinct CDR3 sequences, with less than 20% found just once. The source material was PBMCs or a T cell subset sorted from them (not recorded which). The receptors come from a man aged 18 to 30 who had mild COVID-19 (a few samples of this study predate the infection). Cell type and time point are not known. Both conserved end residues are part of each CDR3. The D gene is left open where the match is weak.

V gene,J gene,CDR3 length,D gene,CDR3 protein
TRBV24-1,TRBJ2-5,17,TRBD1,CATSDPGTGLGQETQYF
TRBV5-1,TRBJ1-1,16,-,CASSSTTGRKSTEAFF
TRBV10-3,TRBJ2-1,11,TRBD1,CASTGGGEQFF
TRBV2,TRBJ1-4,11,-,CASSEALSASF
TRBV12-3/TRBV12-4,TRBJ2-2,14,-,CASSLPWGTGELFF
TRBV27,TRBJ1-1,13,TRBD1,CASTGQGNTEAFF
TRBV6-2/TRBV6-3,TRBJ2-2,15,-,CASSYSEGGLGELFF
TRBV4-3,TRBJ1-6,15,-,CASSQYELRSSPLHF
TRBV20-1,TRBJ2-1,14,TRBD2,CSAISGGYYNEQFF
TRBV18,TRBJ2-1,17,-,CASSPPPGGPLYNEQFF
TRBV27,TRBJ2-5,13,TRBD1,CASSWDRVETQYF
TRBV4-1,TRBJ2-1,13,-,CASRSTGAGEQFF
TRBV14,TRBJ2-3,15,-,CASSQQVNTADTQYF
TRBV12-3/TRBV12-4,TRBJ2-5,14,-,CASSRDAYQETQYF
TRBV9,TRBJ2-2,16,-,CASSVDWTPNTGELFF
TRBV3-1,TRBJ1-3,18,TRBD1,CASSQFRRGQSSGNTIYF
TRBV4-1,TRBJ2-5,12,-,CASSQIQETQYF
TRBV28,TRBJ1-6,16,TRBD1,CASSWRWDRGNSPLHF
TRBV4-2,TRBJ2-3,13,-,CASSQLATDTQYF
TRBV6-5,TRBJ1-2,13,-,CASRTGLGYGYTF
TRBV6-6,TRBJ2-5,13,-,CASNAGAGETQYF
TRBV20-1,TRBJ1-2,14,-,CSARGTAANYGYTF
TRBV10-3,TRBJ1-2,13,TRBD1,CAISLDRGYGYTF
TRBV18,TRBJ1-3,16,-,CASSRALGGSGNTIYF
TRBV20-1,TRBJ1-2,15,TRBD1,CSARGGGQGLGGYTF
TRBV20-1,TRBJ2-7,13,TRBD1,CSARDRLSYEQYF
TRBV2,TRBJ2-2,16,-,CASSDWDKGNTGELFF
TRBV27,TRBJ2-7,15,-,CASALRSGSSYEQYF
TRBV4-1,TRBJ2-1,16,TRBD2,CASSPALAGGYNEQFF
TRBV29-1,TRBJ2-3,12,-,CSVVPPADTQYF
TRBV5-1,TRBJ2-7,14,TRBD1,CASSLGQRTYEQYF
TRBV5-4,TRBJ1-1,14,-,CASSGAPGATEAFF
TRBV7-3,TRBJ2-3,19,TRBD2,CASSSRGRLAGGLPDTQYF
TRBV7-7,TRBJ2-1,16,TRBD2,CASSLSQRGKVNEQFF
TRBV27,TRBJ1-4,14,-,CASSFQGHNEKLFF
TRBV12-5,TRBJ2-1,13,-,CASGLVPENEQFF
TRBV7-2,TRBJ2-5,15,-,CASSLAWAVQETQYF
TRBV6-5,TRBJ1-1,15,-,CASSMDGLFSTEAFF
TRBV13,TRBJ2-5,16,TRBD2,CASKDSLSGSQETQYF